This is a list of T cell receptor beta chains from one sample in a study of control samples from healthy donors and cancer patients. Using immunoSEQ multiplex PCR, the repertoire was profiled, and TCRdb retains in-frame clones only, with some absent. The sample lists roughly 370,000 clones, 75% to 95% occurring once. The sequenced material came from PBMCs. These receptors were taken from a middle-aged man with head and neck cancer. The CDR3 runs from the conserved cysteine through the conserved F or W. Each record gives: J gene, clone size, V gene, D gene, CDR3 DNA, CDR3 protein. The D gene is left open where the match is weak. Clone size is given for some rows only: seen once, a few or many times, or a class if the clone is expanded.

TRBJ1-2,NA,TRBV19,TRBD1,TGTGCCAGTAGTATAGATGGACAGGGACGTAGAGGCTACACCTTC,CASSIDGQGRRGYTF
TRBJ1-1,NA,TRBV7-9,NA,TGTGCCAGCAGCTCCGCAGATTTGGGAGCTTTCTTT,CASSSADLGAFF
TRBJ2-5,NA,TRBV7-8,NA,TGTGCCAGCAGCTCTCAGGGACGGCGAGGCCAAGAGACCCAGTACTTC,CASSSQGRRGQETQYF
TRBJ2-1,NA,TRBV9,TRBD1,TGTGCCAGCAGCTTGCGCGGGGCGGGACAGGCTTCCAACGATGAGCAGTTCTTC,CASSLRGAGQASNDEQFF
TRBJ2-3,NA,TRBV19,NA,TGTGCCAGTAGACCGGCGGGGGCCAGGATAGATACGCAGTATTTT,CASRPAGARIDTQYF
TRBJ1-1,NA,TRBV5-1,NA,TGCGCCAGCAGCTTCGGAGGGGACACTGAAGCTTTCTTT,CASSFGGDTEAFF
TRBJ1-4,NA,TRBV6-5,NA,TGTGCCAGCAGTTTCGGACGGATTAATGAAAAACTGTTTTTT,CASSFGRINEKLFF
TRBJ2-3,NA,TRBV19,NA,TGTGCCAGTAGTCCAGCAGGGCGGAAGGAGGATACGCAGTATTTT,CASSPAGRKEDTQYF
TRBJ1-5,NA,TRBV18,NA,TGTGCCAGCTCACAAGGACCAGGACAGTCCAATCAGCCCCAGCATTTT,CASSQGPGQSNQPQHF
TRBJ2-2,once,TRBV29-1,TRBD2,TGCAGCGTGGGAGGGTCAAACACCGGGGAGCTGTTTTTT,CSVGGSNTGELFF
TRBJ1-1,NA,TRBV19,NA,TGTGCCAGTAGTTCGACGGGGAACACTGAAGCTTTCTTT,CASSSTGNTEAFF
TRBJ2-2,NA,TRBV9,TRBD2,TGTGCCAGCAGCAGGGCTAGCGGGAGGGTGCCCGGGGAGCTGTTTTTT,CASSRASGRVPGELFF
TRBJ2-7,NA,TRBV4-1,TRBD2,TGCGCCAGCAGCCAAGCTTCTGGACTAGCGCGAGAGCAGTACTTC,CASSQASGLAREQYF
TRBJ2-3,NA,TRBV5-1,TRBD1,TGCGCCAGCAGCGGCACAGGGGGCGGCGCAGATACGCAGTATTTT,CASSGTGGGADTQYF
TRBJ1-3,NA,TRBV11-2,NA,TGTGCCAGCAGTCGTAGGGTAGGGGGCTCTGGAAACACCATATATTTT,CASSRRVGGSGNTIYF
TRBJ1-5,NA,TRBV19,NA,TGTGCCAGTAACGGGGCGAAAGTGAATCAGCCCCAGCATTTT,CASNGAKVNQPQHF
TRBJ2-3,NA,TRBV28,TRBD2,TGTGCCAGCAGTTACGGGTTCGCTAGCGGCCTTTTGGATACGCAGTATTTT,CASSYGFASGLLDTQYF
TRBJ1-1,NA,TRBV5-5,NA,TGTGCCAGCAGCTTAGGGGGATTAACTGAAGCTTTCTTT,CASSLGGLTEAFF
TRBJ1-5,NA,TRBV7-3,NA,TGTGCCAGCAGTTTGATGGGCAGGCCTGATCAGCCCCAGCATTTT,CASSLMGRPDQPQHF
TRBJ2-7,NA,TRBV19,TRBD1,TGTGCCAGTAGTAAAAGACAGGGCCTCTCCTACGAGCAGTACTTC,CASSKRQGLSYEQYF
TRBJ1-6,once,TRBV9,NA,TGTGCCAGCAGTACCAATTGGGTAAATTCACCCCTCCACTTT,CASSTNWVNSPLHF
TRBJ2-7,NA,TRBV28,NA,TGTGCCAGCAGTACATCGACAGGTTTATCCTACGAGCAGTACTTC,CASSTSTGLSYEQYF
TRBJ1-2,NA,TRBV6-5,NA,TGTGCCAGCAGTACCGCGGCGGCTAACTATGGCTACACCTTC,CASSTAAANYGYTF
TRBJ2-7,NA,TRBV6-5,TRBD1,TGTGCCAGCGGGGCCGGGACAGGGTTGTACGAGCAGTACTTC,CASGAGTGLYEQYF
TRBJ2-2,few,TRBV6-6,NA,TGTGCCAGCAGTCCCAAGCTCTTTATGACAAGGCTAGTTGTTACCGGGGAGCTGTTTTTT,CASSPKLFMTRLVVTGELFF
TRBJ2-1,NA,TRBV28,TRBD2,TGTGTCACAGCCTGGACTAGCGGGGGCTATGAGCAGTTCTTC,CVTAWTSGGYEQFF
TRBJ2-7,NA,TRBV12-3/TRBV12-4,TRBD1,TGTGCCAGCAGGCGGACAGGGCTGGACGAGCAGTACTTC,CASRRTGLDEQYF
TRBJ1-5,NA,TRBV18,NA,TGTGCCAGCTCACCAGACAGTAGCAATCAGCCCCAGCATTTT,CASSPDSSNQPQHF
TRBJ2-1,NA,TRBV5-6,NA,TGTGCCAGCAGCTCCACTATCACCTACAATGAGCAGTTCTTC,CASSSTITYNEQFF
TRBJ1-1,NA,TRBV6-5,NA,TGTGCCAGCAGTTACTCGATAGGCGGAGAAGCTTTCTTT,CASSYSIGGEAFF
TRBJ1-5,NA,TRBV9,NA,TGTGCCAGCAGCGCCAACATCGATAGCAATCAGCCCCAGCATTTT,CASSANIDSNQPQHF
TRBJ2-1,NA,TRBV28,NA,TGTGCCAGCAGTTCCTACCAGGGGCAGCCCTACAATGAGCAGTTCTTC,CASSSYQGQPYNEQFF
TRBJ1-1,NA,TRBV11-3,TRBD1,TGTGCCAGCAGCCCTGGACAGGGGCCCACTGAAGCTTTCTTT,CASSPGQGPTEAFF
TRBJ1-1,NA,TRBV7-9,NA,TGTGCCAGCAGCTTAGGACACGACAGACCGAACACTGAAGCTTTCTTT,CASSLGHDRPNTEAFF
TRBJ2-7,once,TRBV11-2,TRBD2,TGTGCCAGCAGCTGGGGACTATCCTACGAGCAGTACTTC,CASSWGLSYEQYF
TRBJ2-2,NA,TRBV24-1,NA,TGTGCCACCAGGGGGCCGACCGCGAACACCGGGGAGCTGTTTTTT,CATRGPTANTGELFF
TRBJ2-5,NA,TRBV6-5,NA,TGTGCCAGTGAACGGGGCGGCCAAGAGACCCAGTACTTC,CASERGGQETQYF